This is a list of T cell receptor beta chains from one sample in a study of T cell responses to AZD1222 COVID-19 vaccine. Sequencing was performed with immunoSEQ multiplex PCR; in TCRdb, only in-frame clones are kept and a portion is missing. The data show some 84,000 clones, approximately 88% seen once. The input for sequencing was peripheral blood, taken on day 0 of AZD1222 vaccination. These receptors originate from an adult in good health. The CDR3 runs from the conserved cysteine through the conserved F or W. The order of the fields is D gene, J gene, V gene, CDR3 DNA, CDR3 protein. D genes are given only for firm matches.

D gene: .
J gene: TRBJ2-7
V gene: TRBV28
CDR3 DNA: TGTGCCACCACGCCCCCACCTACAGGGCGGGAGCAGTACTTC
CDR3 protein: CATTPPPTGREQYF

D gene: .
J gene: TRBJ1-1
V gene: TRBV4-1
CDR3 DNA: TGCGCCAGCACCGGCCTTTCGACGGTTATGAACACTGAAGCTTTCTTT
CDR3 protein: CASTGLSTVMNTEAFF

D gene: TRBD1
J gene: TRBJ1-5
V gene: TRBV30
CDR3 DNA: TGTGCCTGGGCCCACGGACAGGGGCAACAGCCCCAGCATTTT
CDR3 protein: CAWAHGQGQQPQHF

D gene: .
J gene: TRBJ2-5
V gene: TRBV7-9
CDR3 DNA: TGTGCCAGCAGCTTATTGGAGACCCAGTACTTC
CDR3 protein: CASSLLETQYF

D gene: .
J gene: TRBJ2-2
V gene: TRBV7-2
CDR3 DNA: TGTGCCAGCAGCTTTTGGACCTCGGGGACCGGGGAGCTGTTTTTT
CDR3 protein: CASSFWTSGTGELFF

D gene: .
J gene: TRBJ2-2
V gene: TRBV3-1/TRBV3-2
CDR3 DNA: TGTGCCAGCAGCCCCCGGGCAGTCGCCGGGGAGCTGTTTTTT
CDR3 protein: CASSPRAVAGELFF

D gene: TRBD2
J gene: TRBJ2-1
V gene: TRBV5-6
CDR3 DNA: TGTGCCAGCACCCCAAGGGGACTAGCGGGGTACAATGAGCAGTTCTTC
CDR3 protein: CASTPRGLAGYNEQFF

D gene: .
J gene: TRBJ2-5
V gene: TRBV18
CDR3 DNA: TGTGCCAGCTCACCGGGTGAGACCCAGTACTTC
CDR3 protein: CASSPGETQYF

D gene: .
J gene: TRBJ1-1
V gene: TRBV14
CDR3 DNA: TGTGCCAGCAGCCAAGAGGTCACAGCGACCACTGAAGCTTTCTTT
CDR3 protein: CASSQEVTATTEAFF

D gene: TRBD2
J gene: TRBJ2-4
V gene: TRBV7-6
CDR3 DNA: TGTGCCAGCAGCTCGGGACTAGCGGGTGCCAAAAACATTCAGTACTTC
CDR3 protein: CASSSGLAGAKNIQYF

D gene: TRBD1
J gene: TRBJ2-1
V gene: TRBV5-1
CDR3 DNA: TGCGCCAGCAGCCACGGCAGGGGGAATGAGCAGTTCTTC
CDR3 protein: CASSHGRGNEQFF

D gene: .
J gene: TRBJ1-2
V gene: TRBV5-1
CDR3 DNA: TGCGCCAGCAGCTTGAACGGGGCGGGCGATGGCTACACCTTC
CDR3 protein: CASSLNGAGDGYTF

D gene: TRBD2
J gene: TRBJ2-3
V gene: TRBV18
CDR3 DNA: TGTGCCAGCTCACCACTCTCGGCTAGCGGGGGGACAGATACGCAGTATTTT
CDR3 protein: CASSPLSASGGTDTQYF

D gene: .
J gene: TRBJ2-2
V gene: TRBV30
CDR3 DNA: TGTGCCTGGAGTGTGGGTCAGGGAACCGGGGAGCTGTTTTTT
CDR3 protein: CAWSVGQGTGELFF

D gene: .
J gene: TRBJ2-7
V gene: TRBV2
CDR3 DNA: TGTGCCAGCAGTGAGGGGCCCTACGAGCAGTACTTC
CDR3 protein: CASSEGPYEQYF

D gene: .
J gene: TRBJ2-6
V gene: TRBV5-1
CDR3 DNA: TGCGCCAGCAGTTGGGGGTCGATCTCCTCTGGGGCCAACGTCCTGACTTTC
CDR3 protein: CASSWGSISSGANVLTF

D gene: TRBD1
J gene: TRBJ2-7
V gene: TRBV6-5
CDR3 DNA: TGTGCCGGAAGACTGACAGGGTCCTACGAGCAGTACTTC
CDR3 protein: CAGRLTGSYEQYF

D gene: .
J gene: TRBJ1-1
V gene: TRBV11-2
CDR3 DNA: TGTGCCAGCAGCTTCGACAGATTGGGGGGCACTGAAGCTTTCTTT
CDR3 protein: CASSFDRLGGTEAFF

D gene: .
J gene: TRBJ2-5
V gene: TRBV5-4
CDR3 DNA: TGTGCCAGCAGCTTGGCCCCCCAAGAGACCCAGTACTTC
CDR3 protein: CASSLAPQETQYF